These 7 T cell receptor beta chains came from one sample sequenced in a study of cytomegalovirus exposure and HLA in healthy donors (dated by TCRdb to the late 2010s). Library creation used the immunoSEQ multiplex PCR assay. The multiplex PCR relied on a mix of 60 forward primers for TCR Vbeta segments and 13 reverse primers for TCR Jbeta segments. Held by TCRdb, this immuneACCESS table contains in-frame sequences only and omits some clones. Under half of the omission traces to an unresolved V gene where checked; the cause of the rest is unknown. Recorded for this sample are 140,000 to 150,000 clones; around three quarters of them occurred a single time. The ten most abundant clones make up 2% to 2.5% of the sample. The sample consisted of PBMCs. The receptor source for this set is a woman in her sixties in good health and CMV-seropositive.

The chain combines TRBV7-9 with TRBJ2-1; 8 bases align to TRBD2. The CDR3 consists of 15 residues. Germline V gene lookup returns CDR1 SEHNR and CDR2 FQNEAQ (reference sequence). Losses at the gene ends were 7 bases for V and 7 bases for J; bases not matched to a gene: 12. CDR3 amino acids: CASTQQRLAQNEQFF. CDR3 bases: TGTGCCAGCACCCAACAACGACTAGCGCAAAATGAGCAGTTCTTC. Drawing the rest from reference TRBV7-9 and TRBJ2-1, the complete variable domain is DTGVSQNPRHKITKRGQNVTFRCDPISEHNRLYWYRQTLGQGPEFLTYFQNEAQLEKSRLLSDRFSAERPKGSFSTLEIQRTEQGDSAMYLCASTQQRLAQNEQFFGPGTRLTVL.

The chain links TRBV18 to TRBJ1-1, with TRBD1 identical over 8 bases. J was trimmed by 7 bases and V by 5 bases; bases with no gene match: 12. This CDR3 is built from 15 residues. The V gene's germline CDR1 is KGHSH and CDR2 LQKENI. The chain's CDR3 is CASSITSGQDFEAFF. For the CDR3, the DNA is TGTGCCAGCTCAATAACCTCGGGACAGGACTTTGAAGCTTTCTTT.

The chain links TRBV30 to TRBJ2-1; 9 bases are a match to TRBD2. Germline V gene sequence: CDR1 GTSNPN, CDR2 SVGIG (reference sequence). The CDR3 is 13 amino acids. After removal of 7 bases from V and 4 bases from J, the junction contained 5 bases not matched to a gene. The CDR3 DNA reads TGTGCCTTGACTAGCGGCTTTTACAATGAGCAGTTCTTC. Its protein is CALTSGFYNEQFF.

This clone was seen more than once but under ten times. The chain uses TRBV28 and TRBJ1-3; TRBD1 is a possible D gene (5 bases). The CDR3 runs to 14 residues. Germline V lookup: CDR1 MDHEN, CDR2 SYDVKM. V was cut by 6 bases and J by 0 bases, with 9 bases left in between. The CDR3 nucleotides are TGTGCCAGCAGAGGGGCATTCTCTGGAAACACCATATATTTT. It is translated as CASRGAFSGNTIYF.

The chain joins TRBV27 to TRBJ2-1; 8 bases are a match to TRBD2. The CDR3 totals 16 residues. Per the germline V gene, CDR1 is MNHEY and CDR2 is SMNVEV (reference sequence). The V and J ends lost 1 base and 9 bases, in that order; junction bases with no gene match: 11. The CDR3 sequence is CASSLFSGTSTGEQFF. As DNA, the CDR3 is TGTGCCAGCAGTTTATTCTCCGGGACTAGTACCGGTGAGCAGTTCTTC.

This CDR3 reads CASSFYGASTDTQYF. The CDR3 region has the DNA TGTGCCAGCAGTTTCTATGGGGCTAGCACAGATACGCAGTATTTT. The genes are TRBV27 and TRBJ2-3, with a weak D call TRBD1 (5 bases). Germline V CDR1 and CDR2: MNHEY, SMNVEV (reference sequence). The CDR3 has 15 amino acids. V dropped 3 bases and J dropped 0 bases, with 10 bases sitting between them.

V is TRBV30 and J is TRBJ1-5, with 7 bases that match TRBD1. After removal of 0 bases from V and 11 bases from J, the junction contained 10 bases not matched to a gene. The CDR3 spans 14 residues. In germline, CDR1 is GTSNPN, CDR2 SVGIG (reference sequence). This CDR3 reads CAWSVPSQGKSQHF. The CDR3 coding sequence is TGTGCCTGGAGTGTTCCCTCACAGGGGAAGTCCCAGCATTTT.